Included here is one T cell receptor (beta chain) sequence, with context. Its antigen remains unidentified. No quality values exist for individual bases; no much larger clone is one base distant. The sample comes from a study of shared clonotypes between healthy human individuals (dated by TCRdb to 2019 to 2021). A note on the overall study: The cohort comprised a couple of women and a few men aged 18 to 49 years. For each donor, CD4 naive and CD4 memory were each run on three plates, CD8 naive on two plates, and CD8 memory on one plate. To estimate repertoire size and how much clonotypes are shared between individuals, the study performed deep sequencing of blood TCR repertoires from five healthy adults. Libraries were prepared and TCR repertoires were sequenced by different laboratories using diverse techniques, in order to increase sequencing depth and limit assay-specific biases. Each donor's leukapheresis produced roughly between about 0.8 and 8.9 billion PBMCs.

Using the deep immunoSEQ assay, TCR CDR3 regions were amplified from genomic DNA by multiplex PCR. Extracted genomic DNA from each cell subset was distributed evenly across all wells of several immunoSEQ 96-well plates, and each plate was treated as a replicate. For sorted subsets, 150 to 250 ng of genomic DNA, equivalent to about 30,000 T cell genomes, went into each replicate PCR. Purified libraries were quantified with a Qubit 3.0 fluorometer, sized on a Bioanalyzer 2100, and re-quantified with the KAPA Library Quantification kit. Each immunoSEQ 96-well plate was sequenced on its own single-read 150-cycle Illumina NextSeq 550 flow cell. In the original analysis: Because only junctional sequences without quality scores were contained in the immunoSEQ output, filtering matching that applied to full-length reads could not be performed. To assign V/J genes and CDR3, sequences were annotated against IMGT germline references using PyIR, a Python wrapper for IgBLAST v1.9. Reads were removed for weak V/J assignments (E-value above 1e-6), missing CDR3, stop codons, out-of-frame junctions, or ambiguous translated residues. A V3J clonotype was defined by an identical inferred V gene, J gene, and CDR3 amino acid sequence. To compute the percentage overlap between repertoires, the number of shared unique clonotypes was divided by the size of the smaller repertoire. Richness of each repertoire was evaluated using RTK rarefaction, the Chao1 estimator, and Recon v2.1 estimates of unobserved clonotypes. For all TCRbeta clonotypes obtained by the gDNA method from a few donors, generation probabilities were computed with OLGA. TCRdb provides this immuneACCESS table in a form limited to in-frame rearrangements. Some clones are lacking; in checked studies, under half of them reflect an unresolved V gene, and why the rest are absent is not known. V and J calls and clone size are given by that table; D and trimming were obtained from the DNA. Here the sample has roughly 2.1 million clones; under 95% occur a single time. 1.5% to 2% of the sample is held by the ten biggest clonotypes.

CD8 naive samples were CD45RO-negative cells positively selected for CCR7, giving a CD45RA+CCR7+ population that excluded TemRA cells. The donors were healthy, HIV-negative adults with no recently reported acute infections or vaccinations. All donors were Caucasian adults living in Nashville, Tennessee, USA. Blood was obtained by leukapheresis, after which PBMCs were separated by Ficoll-Histopaque density gradient centrifugation and cryopreserved in liquid nitrogen vapor phase. Analytical flow cytometry was used to check the purity and quantity of every magnetically sorted T cell population. Genomic DNA was isolated from each sorted fraction and quantified by UV absorbance on a Nanodrop 2000c. Summary of the overall study and its limitations: The genetic and exposure-history diversity represented was limited by the small number of donors. Higher generation probabilities were observed for clonotypes shared by all four sorted-subset donors than for non-shared clonotypes. Sampling was restricted to blood, and TCR repertoires in tissues likely differ from the TCR repertoires found in blood. Pairwise subsampling indicated that sequencing depth was expected to affect the degree of clonotype sharing among donors. Across four donors, around 5% of naive CD4, around 3.3% of naive CD8, 2.3% of memory CD4, and under 0.45% of memory CD8 clonotypes were shared. Estimated clonotype richness was generally larger for naive than for memory subsets. Even with the large sequencing depth, rarefaction of the sorted-subset datasets indicated that sequencing was incomplete.

The TCR sequence derives from a man younger than 35 in good health. Some clones in this sample may be carry-over from other donors' samples. Sequencing was carried out using naive CD8+ T cells from PBMCs. The cell subset or site label on this specimen signifies: CD45RA+CCR7+.

The sequence in DNA is TGTGCCAGCAGCGCACGGACTGGACTATTATCTGAGCAGTTCTTC. Its protein product is CASSARTGLLSEQFF. The rearranged chain carries TRBV9 and TRBJ2-1; TRBD2 is possibly the D segment (6 matching bases). Per the germline V gene, SGDLS is the CDR1 and YYNGEE is the CDR2. From its cysteine to its phenylalanine, the CDR3 spans 15 amino acids. Only CDR3 DNA is held: 45 bases, read in frame from base 1. V was cut back by 3 bases and J by 9 bases, leaving a gap of 19 bases between them.